This T cell receptor (beta chain) was recovered during a study of blood T cells in healthy people across ages. This clonotype came up a few times. Together with a sample-barcoded 5' primer, a J-beta primer mix was included in a second PCR lasting 7 to 11 cycles. TCRdb reprocessed the 5' RACE reads with MiXCR, giving one entry per CDR3 protein. The sample contains over 1,500,000 distinct CDR3 sequences, about 39% of which appear only once. The V and J ends lost 7 bases and 5 bases, in that order; junction bases with no gene match: 15. The CDR3 contains 16 residues. The receptor's source is a human donor in good health. Specimen: blood. The chain uses TRBV12-3 or TRBV12-4 and TRBJ1-2, with 8 bases aligning to TRBD1. The CDR3 DNA follows: TGTGCCAGCAAGTCTACTAGGACAGGGCTGAAGTATGGCTACACCTTC. It is translated as CASKSTRTGLKYGYTF.